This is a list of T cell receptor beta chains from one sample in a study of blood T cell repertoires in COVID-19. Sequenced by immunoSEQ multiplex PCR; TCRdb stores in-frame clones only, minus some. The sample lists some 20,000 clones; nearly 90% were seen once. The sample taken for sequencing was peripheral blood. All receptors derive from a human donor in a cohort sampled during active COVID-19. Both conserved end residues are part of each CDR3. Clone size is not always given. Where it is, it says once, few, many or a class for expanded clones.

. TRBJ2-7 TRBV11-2 CASSLVQVSLEQYF
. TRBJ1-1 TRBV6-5 CATAGPNTEAFF
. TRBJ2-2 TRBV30 CAWSVIAGGGELFF
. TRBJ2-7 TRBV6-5 CASRLIQGDEQYF
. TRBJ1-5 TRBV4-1 CASSPSRDRGYAFGQPQHF
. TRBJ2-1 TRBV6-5 CARLAVTHSYNEQFF
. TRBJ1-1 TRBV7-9 CASSPWNTEAFF
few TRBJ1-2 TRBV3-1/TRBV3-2 CASSLRFQGAHGYTF
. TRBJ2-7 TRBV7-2 CASSRMAGSSYEQYF
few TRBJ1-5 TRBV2 CASRAGSGNQPQHF
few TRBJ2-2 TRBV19 CASGVLGTSNTGELFF
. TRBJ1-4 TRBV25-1 CASSDGQSVNEKLFF
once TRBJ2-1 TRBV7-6 CASSFRDRNEQFF
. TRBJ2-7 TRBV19 CASTLGQGMAYEQYF
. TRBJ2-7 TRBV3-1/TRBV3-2 CASSQTGHEQYF
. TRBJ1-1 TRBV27 CASSLRPQAGGGITEAFF
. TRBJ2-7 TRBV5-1 CASSLELPSGNYEQYF
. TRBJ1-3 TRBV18 CASSPSGTGTGNTIYF
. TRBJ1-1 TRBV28 CASSLAGGEAFF
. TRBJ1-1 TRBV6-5 CASSYSRVFTTEAFF
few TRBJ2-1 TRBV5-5 CASSWGTSGRPSGINEQFF
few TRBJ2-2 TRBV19 CASSRQRNTGELFF
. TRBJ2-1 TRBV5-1 CASSPMGLAGGTGSNEQFF
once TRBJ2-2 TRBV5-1 CASSSQNTGELFF